The present entry profiles one TCR beta chain with its context. The specificity of this receptor is unknown. No per-base quality is available; no much larger clone lies one base away. The data derive from a study of control samples from healthy donors and cancer patients (dated by TCRdb to about 2020). The CDR3 holds 18 amino acids from the cysteine to the phenylalanine. This entry keeps only the CDR3 DNA: 54 bases, framed from base 1. The germline V gene encodes CDR1 MNHNY and CDR2 SVGAGI (reference sequence). V is cut back by 5 bases and J by 4 bases, with 16 bases in the junction unmatched. The library was made by the immunoSEQ multiplex PCR assay. Entries here come from immuneACCESS through TCRdb and include only in-frame sequences with V and J called. Some clones fail to appear in such tables; in the studies checked, an unresolved V gene covers under half of the shortfall, and the cause of the remainder is unknown. The sample table shows around 130,000 clones, and approximately 90% are seen once. The ten largest clones capture approximately 3.2% of the sample.

Rearrangement joined TRBV6-6 to TRBJ2-7, with 11 bases in between that match TRBD2. The sequence was collected from a man aged 50 to 60 in good health. The sequencing sample was made of blood. The DNA reads as follows: TGTGCCAGCAGTCCCTCGGGCGGTAGCGGGGGGGCGAGGTACGAGCAGTACTTC. Translated, this is CASSPSGGSGGARYEQYF.